The 19 T cell receptor beta chains in this list originate from one sample, sequenced in a study of blood T cell repertoires in COVID-19. The method was immunoSEQ multiplex PCR; TCRdb's version includes in-frame clones alone and lacks a portion of them. The sample consists of approximately 300,000 clones, more than 90% of them appearing once. The specimen was PBMCs or T cells enriched from blood (not recorded which). The receptors stem from a man in his sixties who had recovered from COVID-19.

This chain uses TRBV11-3 with TRBJ2-7; weak D call: TRBD2 (5 bases). V gave up 3 bases and J gave up 6 bases, with 9 bases separating them. The CDR3 contains 12 residues. Germline CDR1 SGHNT, CDR2 YENEEA. The chain's CDR3 is CASSFEGSEQYF. The CDR3 coding sequence is TGTGCCAGCAGCTTTGAGGGAAGCGAGCAGTACTTC.

The chain employs TRBV4-1 and TRBJ1-2; 8 bases agree with TRBD1. Trimming at V came to 6 bases and at J to 5 bases, leaving 5 bases not matched to a gene. This CDR3 has 13 residues. Germline V gene sequence: CDR1 MGHRA, CDR2 YSYEKL. CDR3: CASRKTGAYGYTF. CDR3 DNA sequence: TGCGCCAGCAGAAAGACAGGGGCTTATGGCTACACCTTC.

CDR3 bases: TGTGCCAGCAGTTACTCGGGGAGCTCTGGAAACACCATATATTTT. This encodes CASSYSGSSGNTIYF. The chain couples TRBV6-5 to TRBJ1-3, with D unresolved. Looked up from germline, CDR1 is MNHEY and CDR2 is SVGAGI. This CDR3 contains 15 residues. The V end was cut by 0 bases, the J end by 0 bases, with 6 bases between.

Remarks on this clone: Within the sample, other DNA sequences also encode this same CDR3. The chain employs TRBV4-1 and TRBJ1-3; D perhaps matches TRBD1 (5 bases). CDR1 MGHRA and CDR2 YSYEKL come from the germline V gene. The CDR3 runs 15 residues. The V and J ends lost 0 bases and 4 bases respectively, with 10 bases between them. The CDR3 is CASSQDQGVGNTIYF. CDR3 nucleotide sequence: TGCGCCAGCAGCCAAGACCAAGGGGTAGGAAACACCATATATTTT.

V usage is TRBV6-2 or TRBV6-3 and J usage is TRBJ1-6; 7 bases fit TRBD1. Unmatched junction bases numbered 7, after V lost 4 bases and J lost 10 bases. The germline V gene has CDR1 MNHEY and CDR2 SVGEGT. The CDR3 is made up of 14 amino acids. The CDR3 spells CASSFGQDGSPLHF. The CDR3 DNA reads as TGTGCCAGCAGTTTTGGACAGGATGGATCACCCCTCCACTTT.

The chain uses TRBV7-2 and TRBJ1-2; 10 positions agree with TRBD1. This CDR3 contains 15 residues. Germline V gene lookup returns CDR1 SGHTA and CDR2 FQGNSA. Trimming took 1 base from V and 5 from J; bases not matched to a gene: 4. CDR3 nucleotide sequence: TGTGCCAGCAGCTTAGGGACAGGGGGTGGGTATGGCTACACCTTC. Encoded protein: CASSLGTGGGYGYTF. The entire variable domain, with the rest obtained from reference TRBV7-2 and TRBJ1-2, is as follows: GAGVSQSPSNKVTEKGKDVELRCDPISGHTALYWYRQSLGQGLEFLIYFQGNSAPDKSGLPSDRFSAERTGGSVSTLTIQRTQQEDSAVYLCASSLGTGGGYGYTFGSGTRLTVV.

Written as DNA, the CDR3 is TGTGCCAGCAGTTCAAGGACAGGGGGTAATGGCTACACCTTC. Translating it yields CASSSRTGGNGYTF. The V call is TRBV6-5, the J call TRBJ1-2; 10 nucleotides align to TRBD1. The junction had 5 bases not matched to a gene; V was cut back by 4 bases and J by 6 bases. CDR1 is MNHEY, CDR2 SVGAGI, per germline. The CDR3 covers 14 residues.

The chain has TRBV11-2 and TRBJ2-1, with TRBD2 identical over 13 bases. V trimming: 0 bases; J trimming: 5 bases; junction bases outside the gene matches: 1. This CDR3 has 16 residues. The germline V gene has CDR1 SGHAT and CDR2 FQNNGV. The CDR3 region has the DNA TGTGCCAGCAGCTTAGAGGGGACTAGCGGGAACAATGAGCAGTTCTTC. This gives the protein CASSLEGTSGNNEQFF.

V gene TRBV5-4 combines with J gene TRBJ2-3, with 8 bases fitting TRBD2. Germline-derived CDR1 and CDR2 are SGHNT and YYREEE (reference sequence). The CDR3 has 17 amino acids. The J segment lost 7 bases and the V segment lost 1 base, leaving 14 bases of the junction unmatched. CDR3 DNA: TGTGCCAGCAGCTTGATTTCGAGGAGCGGGAGACGAAATACGCAGTATTTT. The encoded protein is CASSLISRSGRRNTQYF.

This chain uses TRBV4-3 with TRBJ2-1; possible D gene TRBD1, 6 bases. This CDR3 comprises 14 residues. The V gene lost 2 bases and the J gene lost 6 bases, with 11 bases spanning the gap. Germline loops: CDR1 LGHNA, CDR2 YSLEER. CDR3 sequence: CASSQLQGLNEQFF. CDR3 bases: TGCGCCAGCAGCCAACTACAGGGTCTCAATGAGCAGTTCTTC.

The table lists this clone with a count of one. The gene calls are TRBV10-3 and TRBJ2-3; a weak D match, TRBD2 (6 bases). V lost 8 bases to trimming and J lost 0 bases, with 15 bases between them. The CDR3 is 15 amino acids. CDR1 and CDR2 (germline): ENHRY, SYGVKD. The CDR3 here is CAIGGTPSSTDTQYF. The CDR3 DNA reads as TGTGCCATCGGGGGGACGCCCTCTAGCACAGATACGCAGTATTTT.

This clone was recorded only once. The chain links TRBV5-5 to TRBJ1-6; D is perhaps TRBD1 (5 bases). Germline V CDR1 and CDR2: SGHKS, YYEKEE (reference sequence). The germline V and J ends were trimmed by 5 bases and 5 bases, with 11 bases remaining between them. CDR3 length: 14 residues. The CDR3 nucleotides are TGTGCCAGCAGACCACAGGCGGATAATTCACCCCTCCACTTT. This gives the protein CASRPQADNSPLHF.

Note on this clone: At one end, the junction sequence differs from germline, possibly due to a read error. V usage is TRBV11-2 and J usage is TRBJ2-1; unclear D gene. CDR1 is SGHAT and CDR2 is FQNNGV in the germline V gene. The CDR3 runs to 13 residues. CDR3 protein: CASSLERFREQFF. The CDR3 nucleotides are TGTGCCAGCAGCCTAGAAAGATTCCGGGAGCAGTTCTTC. The full variable domain, its missing parts supplied by reference TRBV11-2 and TRBJ2-1, is EAGVAQSPRYKIIEKRQSVAFWCNPISGHATLYWYQQILGQGPKLLIQFQNNGVVDDSQLPKDRFSAERLKGVDSTLKIQPAKLEDSAVYLCASSLERFREQFFGPGTRLTVL.

V gene TRBV13 combines with J gene TRBJ2-2; 13 bases line up with TRBD2. The CDR3 runs 17 residues. Per the germline V gene, CDR1 is PRHDT and CDR2 is FYEKMQ (reference sequence). Trimming took 5 bases from V and 1 from J; bases not matched to a gene: 4. The CDR3 sequence: CASSRGLAGVNTGELFF. CDR3 coding DNA: TGTGCCAGCAGCCGTGGACTAGCGGGGGTGAACACCGGGGAGCTGTTTTTT.

This CDR3 is CASSPRLAGGTSDEQFF. The DNA of the CDR3 is TGTGCCAGCAGCCCGAGACTAGCGGGAGGGACTAGCGATGAGCAGTTCTTC. The chain uses TRBV7-3 and TRBJ2-1; TRBD2 aligns across 14 bases. From germline, CDR1 is SGHTA and CDR2 FQGTGA. The CDR3 loop spans 17 amino acids. J lost 8 bases, V lost 5 bases, and 11 bases had no gene match.

The rearrangement links TRBV19 to TRBJ2-4; no clear D gene. Germline V lookup: CDR1 LNHDA, CDR2 SQIVND (reference sequence). CDR3 length: 14 residues. The V end lost 5 bases, the J end lost 7 bases, and 15 bases lay between the germline ends. The CDR3 DNA is TGTGCCAGTAGTGTGGTCGGCAGGCCTAACATTCAGTACTTC. This gives the protein CASSVVGRPNIQYF.

The J gene is TRBJ2-3, the V gene TRBV15, with D possibly TRBD2 on 6 matching bases. CDR3 length equals 17 residues. Trimming left V 0 bases short and J 2 bases short, with 15 bases between. The V gene's germline CDR1 is LNHNV and CDR2 YYDKDF (reference sequence). CDR3 coding DNA: TGTGCCACCAGCAGAGATCTAGGGACTTCCAACACAGATACGCAGTATTTT. It specifies CATSRDLGTSNTDTQYF.

This clone was observed a few times. The genes are TRBV14 and TRBJ1-1, with 7 bases that match TRBD1. Germline values: CDR1 SGHDN, CDR2 FVKESK. Trimming cost V 3 bases and J 5 bases; bases outside gene matches: 6. CDR3 length equals 14 residues. CDR3 sequence reads: CASSQTGRFTEAFF. CDR3 nucleotide sequence: TGTGCCAGCAGCCAGACAGGGCGTTTTACTGAAGCTTTCTTT.

This clone occurred a few times. V gene TRBV6-5 combines with J gene TRBJ1-6; the match to TRBD1 covers 9 bases. Germline-derived CDR1 and CDR2 are MNHEY and SVGAGI. V was clipped by 0 bases and J by 9 bases; unmatched bases: 6. The CDR3 covers 16 residues. The CDR3 spells CASSYSRDRVGSPLHF. In nucleotides, the CDR3 is TGTGCCAGCAGTTACTCGAGGGACAGGGTGGGTTCACCCCTCCACTTT.